These 3 T cell receptor beta chains originate from one sample sequenced in a study of T-cell reconstitution after alpha-beta-depleted transplantation in children (dated by TCRdb to about 2016). Library preparation employed PCR. The instrument given in TCRdb is Illumina HiSeq 2500. Molecular barcoding was employed in the preparation of TCR libraries, with unique molecular identifiers being used to normalize TCRbeta repertoire quantification. Through fastp at Q25 and MiXCR, TCRdb rebuilt clones from the public reads, retaining in-frame beta chains. One record per CDR3 amino acid sequence lists the most common genes and DNA. The sample table holds about 830,000 distinct CDR3 sequences, of which 16% were seen once. The top ten hold under 6% of the sample. The meaning of the sample's treatment or condition label: allogeneic hematopoietic cell transplantation with graft depleted of TCRalphabeta T cells and CD19 B cells.

This material consisted of PBMCs, mostly from graft donor cells, taken 360 days after TCRalphabeta/CD19-depleted stem cell transplant. Receptors were obtained from a male patient between 10 and 17 years old who had a stem cell transplant for acute lymphoblastic leukemia, so the T cells may come from the graft donor.

The V call is TRBV5-1, the J call TRBJ1-1; possible D gene TRBD1, 5 bases. Germline V CDR1 and CDR2: SGHRS, YFSETQ. This CDR3 region has 14 residues. Trimming shortened V by 0 bases and J by 4 bases, and 10 bases separated the two germline ends. The DNA of the CDR3 is TGCGCCAGCAGCTTGGAGCCTGGGACCACTGAAGCTTTCTTT. This codes for CASSLEPGTTEAFF.

This clonotype was observed a handful of times. The V gene is TRBV6-5, the J gene TRBJ1-5; D not certain. The CDR3 runs 16 residues. Trimming took 5 bases from V and 0 from J, leaving 14 bases between them. The germline V gene has CDR1 MNHEY and CDR2 SVGAGI. The CDR3 loop is CASSPLPTVSNQPQHF. CDR3 DNA sequence: TGTGCCAGCAGTCCCCTACCGACGGTTAGCAATCAGCCCCAGCATTTT.

The chain has TRBV29-1 and TRBJ2-1; 7 positions match TRBD2. Germline V CDR1 and CDR2: SQVTM, ANQGSEA. The CDR3 has 15 residues. With V trimmed by 1 base and J by 7 bases, 10 bases remained unmatched. The DNA of the CDR3 is TGCAGCGTTGAAGGGCGGGAGAGTCGGTGGAATGAGCAGTTCTTC. Translation gives CSVEGRESRWNEQFF.